This T cell receptor beta chain is from a study of a mutant IDH1 vaccine in newly diagnosed glioma. Overall study findings and caveats: There were vaccine-induced immune responses in around 93% of the patients.

The protocol was immunoSEQ multiplex PCR, while the TCRdb copy is restricted to in-frame clones and leaves out a portion. The profile shows more than 35,000 clones, roughly 82% of them singletons. Regarding time point: week 47, end of study. In every dose of vaccine, 300 ug of mutant IDH1 20-mer peptide was given alongside topical imiquimod. In the case of this clone: Its antigen is still unknown.

The source was PBMCs, collected from a glioma patient whose treatment included an IDH1 peptide vaccine. This TCR was sampled from a man aged 35 to 55 with glioma.

The DNA of the CDR3 is TGTGCCAGCAGCTTAGGACAGGGATATGAAAAACTGTTTTTT. Encoded protein: CASSLGQGYEKLFF. The chain couples TRBV11-2 to TRBJ1-4, with 7 bases aligning to TRBD1. The CDR3 consists of 14 residues. J gave up 6 bases and V 1 base, and 2 bases lay outside the gene matches. Looked up from germline, CDR1 is SGHAT and CDR2 is FQNNGV.